This entry concerns a single T cell receptor beta chain. It was with 60 Vbeta and 13 Jbeta primers that the PCR ran. TCRdb keeps only in-frame clones here, not all; method: immunoSEQ multiplex PCR. Of approximately 150,000 clones in the sample, around 57% were seen once. The data were obtained in a study of cytomegalovirus exposure and HLA in healthy donors. V shed 6 bases and J shed 0 bases, with 21 bases lying between them. The CDR3 sequence is 17 residues long. Germline loops: CDR1 SNHLY, CDR2 FYNNEI. Material: PBMCs. The receptor's source is a male donor in good health and CMV-seronegative. This rearrangement joins TRBV2 to TRBJ2-7, with D maybe TRBD1 (8 bases). The CDR3 reads CASRGGTTGGTSYEQYF. DNA of the CDR3: TGTGCCAGCAGGGGGGGGACCACAGGGGGTACCTCCTACGAGCAGTACTTC.